This TCR beta chain was identified in a study of T cells in Graves' hyperthyroidism and ophthalmopathy. This clonotype was observed at least ten times. This CDR3 spans 15 amino acids. Germline CDR1 is MNHNS and CDR2 is SASEGT. Trimming removed 6 bases from V and 4 bases from J, with 13 bases in between. Uncontrolled infection, other autoimmune disease, pregnancy or lactation led to exclusion. Amplified TCR beta CDR3 regions derived from RNA transcripts. Primed by the HTBI set, a first-round RT-PCR was run on the TCR CDR3. TCRdb itself ran the multiplex PCR reads through MiXCR, one entry per CDR3 protein. The data hold about 550,000 distinct CDR3 sequences, with 20% to 25% observed a single time.

Sample: blood. This TCR derives from a man younger than 35 with Graves' hyperthyroidism. J is TRBJ2-6 and V is TRBV6-1; the D is unclear. The CDR3 DNA reads TGTGCCAGCAGAACCCTCCCTGGGGGGGCCAACGTCCTGACTTTC. Translated: CASRTLPGGANVLTF.